The source of this T cell receptor (beta chain) is a study of molecular identifiers for immune sequencing clone quantification. Study-level findings and limits: Detection of one spiked Jurkat cell's TCR RNA reportedly worked in about a million naive cells. Underestimation of highly expanded clone sizes could arise where identical TCR molecules share a barcode.

This clonotype is medium-sized. Its specificity is not known. TCRdb re-analysed the PCR reads in MiXCR, keeping a single row per CDR3 protein. The sample has some 5,700 distinct CDR3 sequences; 15% to 20% are singletons. Trimming removed 6 bases from V and 3 bases from J; junction bases left unmatched: 6. The CDR3 spans 14 residues. CD8+CD4-CCR7+CD45RA+ cells were sorted as naive CD8 T cells. The receptor's source is a human donor in good health. Some libraries in this study had Jurkat cell RNA spiked in. The sequenced material came from naive CD8+ T cells from blood, with Jurkat cell RNA spiked in. Subset defined: FACS-sorted CD8+CD4-CCR7+CD45RA+ naive T cells. The chain combines TRBV12-3 or TRBV12-4 with TRBJ2-3, with 7 bases that match TRBD1. The CDR3 here is CASREGARTDTQYF. CDR3 DNA: TGTGCCAGCAGAGAGGGGGCGCGTACAGATACGCAGTATTTT.